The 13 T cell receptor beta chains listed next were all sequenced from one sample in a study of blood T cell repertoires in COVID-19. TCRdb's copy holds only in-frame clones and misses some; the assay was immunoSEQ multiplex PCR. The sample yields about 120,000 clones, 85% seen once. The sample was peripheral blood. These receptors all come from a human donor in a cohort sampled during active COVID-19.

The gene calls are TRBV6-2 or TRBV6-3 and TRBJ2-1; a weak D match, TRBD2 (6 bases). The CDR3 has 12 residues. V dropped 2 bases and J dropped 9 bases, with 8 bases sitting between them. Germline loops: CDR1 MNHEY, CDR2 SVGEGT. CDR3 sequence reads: CASSYGGLEQFF. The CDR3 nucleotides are TGTGCCAGCAGTTACGGAGGGCTTGAGCAGTTCTTC.

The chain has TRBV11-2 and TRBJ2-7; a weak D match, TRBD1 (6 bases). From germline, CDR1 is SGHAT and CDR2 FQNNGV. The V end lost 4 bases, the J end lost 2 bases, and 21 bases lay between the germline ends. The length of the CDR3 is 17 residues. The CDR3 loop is CASSSFPWTVLTYEQYF. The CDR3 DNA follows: TGTGCCAGCAGCTCGTTTCCCTGGACAGTCCTGACCTACGAGCAGTACTTC.

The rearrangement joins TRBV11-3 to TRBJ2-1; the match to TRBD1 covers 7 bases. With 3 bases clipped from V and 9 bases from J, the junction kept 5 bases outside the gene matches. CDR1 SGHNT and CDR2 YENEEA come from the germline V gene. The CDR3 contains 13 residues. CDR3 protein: CASSLRGRVEQFF. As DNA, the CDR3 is TGTGCCAGCAGCTTGAGGGGGCGGGTTGAGCAGTTCTTC.

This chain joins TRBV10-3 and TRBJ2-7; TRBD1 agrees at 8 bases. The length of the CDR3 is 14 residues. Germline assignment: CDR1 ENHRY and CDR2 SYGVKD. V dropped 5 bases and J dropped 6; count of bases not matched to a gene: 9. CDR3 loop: CAISSGRTGSEQYF. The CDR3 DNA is TGTGCCATCAGTAGCGGTAGGACAGGGTCCGAGCAGTACTTC.

CDR3 residues: CASSYLSGGAFNEQFF. The CDR3 DNA is TGTGCCAGCAGTTACCTTAGCGGGGGGGCTTTCAATGAGCAGTTCTTC. The V and J genes are TRBV6-5 and TRBJ2-1; 11 bases are a match to TRBD2. Trimming cost V 2 bases and J 6 bases; bases outside gene matches: 6. From germline, CDR1 is MNHEY and CDR2 SVGAGI. This CDR3 contains 16 residues.

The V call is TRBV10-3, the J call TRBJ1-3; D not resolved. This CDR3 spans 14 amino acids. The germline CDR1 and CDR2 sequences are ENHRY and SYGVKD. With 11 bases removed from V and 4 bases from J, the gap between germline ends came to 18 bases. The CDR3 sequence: CALTPGDAGNTIYF. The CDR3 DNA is TGTGCCCTCACACCAGGCGACGCAGGAAACACCATATATTTT.

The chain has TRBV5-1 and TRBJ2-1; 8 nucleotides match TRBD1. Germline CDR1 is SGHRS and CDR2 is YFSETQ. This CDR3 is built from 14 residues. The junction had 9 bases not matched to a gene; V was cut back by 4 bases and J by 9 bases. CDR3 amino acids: CASSGGQDFSEQFF. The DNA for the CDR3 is TGCGCCAGCAGCGGGGGACAGGATTTTAGTGAGCAGTTCTTC.

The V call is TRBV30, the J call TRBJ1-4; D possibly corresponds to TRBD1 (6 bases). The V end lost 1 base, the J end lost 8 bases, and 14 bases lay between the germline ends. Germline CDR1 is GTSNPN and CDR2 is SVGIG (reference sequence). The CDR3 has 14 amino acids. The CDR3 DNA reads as TGTGCCTGGAGTGCGCCGGTGCAGGGGGAAAAACTGTTTTTT. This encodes CAWSAPVQGEKLFF.

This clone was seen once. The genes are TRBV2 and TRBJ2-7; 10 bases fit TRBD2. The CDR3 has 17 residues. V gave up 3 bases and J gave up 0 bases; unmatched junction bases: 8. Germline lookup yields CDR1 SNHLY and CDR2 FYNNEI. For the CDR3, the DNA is TGTGCCAGCAGTGAGGAGGCACTAGCGGGGCCCTCCTACGAGCAGTACTTC. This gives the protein CASSEEALAGPSYEQYF.

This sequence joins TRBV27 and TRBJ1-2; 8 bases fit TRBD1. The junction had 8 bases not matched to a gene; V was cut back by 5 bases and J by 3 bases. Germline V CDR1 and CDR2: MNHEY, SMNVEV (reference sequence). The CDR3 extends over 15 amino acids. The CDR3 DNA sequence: TGTGCCAGCAGTCCTAGAGGCAGGGGGCACTATGGCTACACCTTC. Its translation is CASSPRGRGHYGYTF.

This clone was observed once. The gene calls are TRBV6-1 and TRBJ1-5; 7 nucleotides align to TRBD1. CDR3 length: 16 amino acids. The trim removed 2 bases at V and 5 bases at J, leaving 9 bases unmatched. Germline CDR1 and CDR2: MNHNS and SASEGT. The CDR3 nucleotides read TGTGCCAGCAGTGAAATGTGGGGACAGAGCTATCAGCCCCAGCATTTT. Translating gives CASSEMWGQSYQPQHF.

The CDR3 nucleotides read TGTGCCAGCAGCTTAGGATCCGGGGGGGCCTCCTACGAGCAGTACTTC. Its protein is CASSLGSGGASYEQYF. The chain has TRBV7-2 and TRBJ2-7, with TRBD2 matching 8 bases. With V trimmed by 1 base and J by 0 bases, 5 bases remained unmatched. The germline CDR1 and CDR2 sequences are SGHTA and FQGNSA. The CDR3 consists of 16 residues.

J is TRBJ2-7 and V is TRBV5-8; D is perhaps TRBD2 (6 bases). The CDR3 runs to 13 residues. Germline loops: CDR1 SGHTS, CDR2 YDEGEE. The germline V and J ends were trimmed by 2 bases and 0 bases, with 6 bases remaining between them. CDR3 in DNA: TGTGCCAGCAGCTTCGGGAGCTCCTACGAGCAGTACTTC. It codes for CASSFGSSYEQYF.